This TCR beta chain was found in a study of long-term antiretroviral therapy in people with HIV. Overall study findings and caveats: Blood dates from about 2003 to 2017, possibly under older ART regimens.

This clone has a handful of counts. What it binds is not known. J lost 5 bases, V lost 7 bases, and 6 bases had no gene match. The CDR3 loop spans 13 amino acids. Germline V gene lookup returns CDR1 SEHNR and CDR2 FQNEAQ (reference sequence). Version v3.0 of the immunoSEQ assay was performed at survey level. Sequencing was designed to cover about 40,000-50,000 T-cell genomes in each sample. Only in-frame clones appear in the TCRdb table, and some are missing; sequencing was by immunoSEQ multiplex PCR. The sample holds fewer than 20,000 clones, around 91% seen once. The chain links TRBV7-9 to TRBJ2-7, with 9 positions matching TRBD1. This sample comprised unsorted PBMCs, obtained 4.2 years after starting antiretroviral therapy. The clonotype was recovered from a man aged 45-65 years with HIV. The CDR3 bases are TGTGCCAGCATCTCGGACAGGGGAGACGAGCAGTACTTC. Its translation is CASISDRGDEQYF.